This T cell receptor beta chain is from a study of T cells in Graves' hyperthyroidism and ophthalmopathy. The TCR beta CDR3 regions underwent amplification using RNA transcripts as the source. Researchers ran a first-round RT-PCR on the TCR CDR3 using the HTBI primer set. In TCRdb, the multiplex PCR reads were re-called with MiXCR into one record per CDR3 protein. Of a few hundred thousand distinct CDR3 sequences listed, 18% are singletons. The sample holds many counts of this clonotype. CDR3 size: 14 residues. Trimming at V came to 3 bases and at J to 1 base, leaving 2 bases not matched to a gene. The genes are TRBV12-3 or TRBV12-4 and TRBJ2-5; 7 bases fit TRBD1. Sequenced: blood. This TCR was sampled from a middle-aged man with Graves' hyperthyroidism. The CDR3: CASSFRTGQETQYF. CDR3 in DNA: TGTGCCAGCAGTTTCAGGACAGGCCAAGAGACCCAGTACTTC.